These T cell receptor beta chains were read from a single sample in a study of cytomegalovirus exposure and HLA in healthy donors. The data were produced by immunoSEQ multiplex PCR, yet TCRdb's version contains in-frame clones alone and is incomplete. This sample has about 150,000 clones, with around 80% found just once. The sample consisted of PBMCs. Every receptor here comes from a woman between 45 and 60 years old in good health and CMV-seropositive. The conserved cysteine and the conserved F or W are not part of the CDR3 here. A D gene is named only where the DNA matches it firmly.

d_call | v_call | cdr3_aa
- | TRBV11-2 | ASSLDPAGTYEQY
TRBD1 | TRBV14 | ASSSQGVQTGELF
TRBD2 | TRBV7-9 | ASSYYTTGLAGGFGELF
- | TRBV2 | ASSGDRFSYEQY
TRBD2 | TRBV4-1 | ASSSGLAGEQY
TRBD2 | TRBV5-5 | ASSAGLAGGTGYQETQY
- | TRBV4-2 | ASSQEGRGTDTQY
- | TRBV7-3 | ASSHLGRSGGTDTQY
TRBD2 | TRBV7-8 | ASSAASGGVPEQY
- | TRBV2 | ASSGPSSYNEQF
TRBD1 | TRBV5-4 | ASSNQGEDTQY
TRBD1 | TRBV5-6 | ASSLYSGQGLNQPQH
- | TRBV15 | ATSREKGGYGYT
- | TRBV2 | ASSPPGQMNTEAF
TRBD2 | TRBV5-1 | ASSLVLADTGELF
- | TRBV14 | ASNGQMNTEAF
TRBD1 | TRBV6-5 | ASSPSNDRGYEQY
- | TRBV19 | ASRGDTALAKNIQY
- | TRBV4-2 | ASSQDRRGAEPQH
TRBD2 | TRBV7-9 | ASSHLSGGGSTDTQY
TRBD2 | TRBV5-1 | ASGASGAHNEQF
- | TRBV21-1 | ASSKVTHGQIYQETQY
- | TRBV6-5 | ASSYSRGGYGYT
TRBD1 | TRBV25-1 | ASSEFGRGTDTQY
- | TRBV19 | ASSIDGQYYSNQPQH
TRBD2 | TRBV15 | ATQEAGGAEQY
TRBD1 | TRBV5-1 | ASSLDRGDTGELF
TRBD1 | TRBV4-1 | ASSQNRDSSYEQY
- | TRBV10-3 | ATKTATNEKLF
- | TRBV5-6 | ASSPGQNTGELF
- | TRBV7-8 | ASSLYSGLAF
TRBD1 | TRBV4-1 | ASSQVDRGQGEQY
TRBD2 | TRBV5-1 | ASSWKTSGGGLETQY
- | TRBV5-4 | ASSTEGALGTDTQY
TRBD1 | TRBV7-9 | ASSRGTAVQETQY
- | TRBV27 | ASSPTGRYSEQY
TRBD1 | TRBV6-1 | ASSEGGTGYNEQF
TRBD1 | TRBV2 | ASSGQGSPLH
TRBD1 | TRBV5-6 | ASSLGGQGRSTEAF
TRBD1 | TRBV4-1 | ASSTNRGDLETQY
- | TRBV21-1 | ATPHKGDFRGNQPQH
TRBD2 | TRBV7-6 | ASSFSSGDTDTQY
- | TRBV14 | ASSLRQPFLDTEAF
- | TRBV30 | AWSGAGLRTQY
- | TRBV5-8 | ASSLRTGRGYEQY